The 14 T cell receptor beta chains below were found in one sample sequenced in a study of T cell changes during pregnancy in multiple sclerosis (dated by TCRdb to between 2018 and 2021). The method was the immunoSEQ multiplex PCR assay. Imported from immuneACCESS, the table was reduced by TCRdb to in-frame sequences with V and J called. These copies leave out some clones; in studies compared against another copy, an unresolved V gene accounts for under half, and the cause of the remainder is not known. The table for this sample lists around 130,000 clones; 93% of them were counted only once. The ten largest clones capture approximately 5.8% of the sample. The sequences come from peripheral blood, collected before pregnancy. The receptors originated from a female donor with multiple sclerosis, enrolled in a pregnancy study.

The CDR3 region has the DNA TGTGCCAGCAGCCGGCAGGGGGTCCCTGGAAACACCATATATTTT. Translated, it gives CASSRQGVPGNTIYF. V is TRBV5-4 and J is TRBJ1-3; 7 nucleotides line up with TRBD1. J lost 2 bases, V lost 4 bases, and 6 bases had no gene match. CDR3 size: 15 residues. Germline-derived CDR1 and CDR2 are SGHNT and YYREEE (reference sequence).

This chain links TRBV7-6 with TRBJ2-6; maybe TRBD2 (6 bases). Germline V CDR1 and CDR2: SGHVS, FNYEAQ. There are 20 residues in the CDR3. V lost 5 bases, J lost 3 bases, and 26 bases lay in between. The CDR3: CASSPSVGGDSSFGANVLTF. The CDR3 nucleotides are TGTGCCAGCAGCCCTTCCGTAGGAGGGGACTCCTCCTTTGGGGCCAACGTCCTGACTTTC.

The chain has TRBV7-9 and TRBJ1-2, with TRBD1 as a possible D gene (5 bases). The length of the CDR3 is 13 residues. Germline V lookup: CDR1 SEHNR, CDR2 FQNEAQ (reference sequence). Trimming cost V 5 bases and J 4 bases, with 11 bases left between them. Here the CDR3 DNA reads TGTGCCAGCAGCCCGACAGACATCTATGGCTACACCTTC. It encodes CASSPTDIYGYTF.

Only one count was recorded for this clone. The V gene is TRBV27, the J gene TRBJ1-2; tentatively, D is TRBD1 (5 bases). CDR1 MNHEY and CDR2 SMNVEV come from the germline V gene (reference sequence). This CDR3 comprises 14 residues. V shed 0 bases and J shed 7 bases, with 12 bases lying between them. CDR3 sequence reads: CASSLSKGLGGYTF. The DNA of the CDR3 is TGTGCCAGCAGTTTATCGAAGGGACTGGGTGGCTACACCTTC.

This chain connects TRBV5-4 to TRBJ1-1; 7 nucleotides agree with TRBD1. Trimming at V came to 4 bases and at J to 1 base, leaving 4 bases not matched to a gene. CDR1 is SGHNT, CDR2 YYREEE, per germline (reference sequence). CDR3 length: 14 amino acids. The CDR3 nucleotides read TGTGCCAGCAGCCATTACAGGGGGAACACTGAAGCTTTCTTT. It translates to CASSHYRGNTEAFF.

A few counts support this clone. The V gene is TRBV9, the J gene TRBJ2-1; possible D gene TRBD2, 6 bases. This CDR3 is built from 15 residues. V lost 4 bases to trimming and J lost 5 bases, with 16 bases between them. The germline V gene encodes CDR1 SGDLS and CDR2 YYNGEE. For the CDR3, the DNA is TGTGCCAGCAGCTCAATTGGGGGGACCAACAATGAGCAGTTCTTC. Translation: CASSSIGGTNNEQFF.

This clone has just one count. The rearrangement links TRBV7-8 to TRBJ2-2, with 9 bases fitting TRBD2. The CDR3 has 18 residues. The V gene's germline CDR1 is SGHVS and CDR2 FQNEAQ. Trimming at V came to 1 base and at J to 0 bases, leaving 6 bases not matched to a gene. DNA for the CDR3: TGTGCCAGCAGCTTAGTCGTCTCTAGCGGGGCGAACACCGGGGAGCTGTTTTTT. Protein sequence: CASSLVVSSGANTGELFF.

The chain is built from TRBV10-3 and TRBJ2-6, with 12 bases matching TRBD1. The CDR3 is 17 residues long. Germline CDR1 reads ENHRY; CDR2 reads SYGVKD. V was clipped by 2 bases and J by 4 bases; unmatched bases: 3. CDR3 bases: TGTGCCATCAGTGAGGGGGACAGGGGGCTCGGGGCCAACGTCCTGACTTTC. Translated: CAISEGDRGLGANVLTF.

This sequence joins TRBV6-6 and TRBJ2-7; TRBD2 agrees at 8 bases. CDR3 length: 16 residues. J gave up 6 bases and V 4 bases, and 14 bases lay outside the gene matches. CDR1 and CDR2 from the germline V gene are MNHNY and SVGAGI (reference sequence). The CDR3, as DNA: TGTGCCAGCAGTTCCCCCCCGGGGGCGGGGGGAGGCGAGCAGTACTTC. Translation: CASSSPPGAGGGEQYF.

The J gene is TRBJ2-3, the V gene TRBV10-3, with a tentative D call TRBD1 (5 bases). Trimming removed 4 bases from V and 6 bases from J, with 14 bases in between. Germline CDR1 ENHRY, CDR2 SYGVKD. The CDR3 is 14 residues long. The CDR3, as DNA: TGTGCCATCAGTGGATCCAGGGCATCGGATACGCAGTATTTT. It is translated as CAISGSRASDTQYF.

This sequence joins TRBV7-2 and TRBJ2-7, with TRBD2 matching over 9 bases. The CDR3 sequence is 14 residues long. Per germline, CDR1 SGHTA and CDR2 FQGNSA. The ends lost 6 bases at V and 3 bases at J; junction bases unmatched: 6. The CDR3 DNA reads as TGTGCCAGCAGACTGCTAGCGGGAAACTACGAGCAGTACTTC. Its translation: CASRLLAGNYEQYF.

This chain links TRBV28 with TRBJ2-3, with D possibly being TRBD2 (5 bases). Germline V CDR1 and CDR2: MDHEN, SYDVKM. Trimming shortened V by 2 bases and J by 2 bases, and 11 bases separated the two germline ends. This CDR3 contains 15 residues. CDR3 sequence reads: CASSLTRVPTDTQYF. CDR3 nucleotide sequence: TGTGCCAGCAGTTTAACGCGGGTACCCACAGATACGCAGTATTTT.

The chain is built from TRBV4-1 and TRBJ1-6, with 9 bases lining up with TRBD1. There are 16 residues in the CDR3. Germline assignment: CDR1 MGHRA and CDR2 YSYEKL. The V segment lost 3 bases and the J segment 10 bases; nucleotides outside the gene matches: 10. The CDR3 coding sequence is TGCGCCAGCAGCCACGGGGGGGGACAGGGTGACTCACCCCTCCACTTT. This codes for CASSHGGGQGDSPLHF.

This sequence joins TRBV6-1 and TRBJ1-1, with unresolved D. The CDR3 has 17 residues. The V gene lost 4 bases and the J gene lost 4 bases, with 22 bases spanning the gap. The V gene's germline CDR1 is MNHNS and CDR2 SASEGT. The CDR3 sequence is CASSVPPPRGWSTEAFF. CDR3 nucleotides: TGTGCCAGCAGTGTTCCCCCCCCGCGGGGTTGGAGCACTGAAGCTTTCTTT.